These T cell receptor beta chains were read from a single sample in a study of beta chain features in type 1 diabetes. The method was immunoSEQ multiplex PCR; TCRdb's version includes in-frame clones alone and lacks a portion of them. The table includes about 700,000 clones, around 15% detected once. The sample consisted of naive CD4+ T cells from blood. The origin of the receptors is a man aged 18 to 30 with type 1 diabetes. Each CDR3 is given with its conserved first and last residue. D genes are given only for firm matches. Rows may omit the clone size; those that give it use once, few, many or a size class.

v_call	clone_size	d_call	j_call	cdr3_length	cdr3_aa	cdr3_nt
TRBV6-5	few	TRBD1	TRBJ1-2	12	CASRKQGNGYTF	TGTGCCAGCAGAAAACAGGGGAATGGCTACACCTTC
TRBV30	-	-	TRBJ2-2	14	CAWSVGSNTGELFF	TGTGCCTGGAGTGTAGGATCGAACACCGGGGAGCTGTTTTTT
TRBV6-5	few	-	TRBJ1-5	15	CASRASGTSNQPQHF	TGTGCCAGCAGGGCCTCCGGGACCTCGAATCAGCCCCAGCATTTT
TRBV5-4	-	TRBD1	TRBJ2-7	15	CASSLEGTGFYEQYF	TGTGCCAGCAGCTTGGAGGGGACAGGATTTTACGAGCAGTACTTC
TRBV2	few	-	TRBJ2-5	13	CASSEIRGETQYF	TGTGCCAGCAGTGAAATTAGGGGGGAGACCCAGTACTTC
TRBV9	few	TRBD1	TRBJ1-1	15	CASRRLEGANTEAFF	TGTGCCAGCAGACGATTGGAGGGGGCGAACACTGAAGCTTTCTTT
TRBV19	-	TRBD2	TRBJ2-3	16	CASSIEREGWTDTQYF	TGTGCCAGTAGTATCGAGAGGGAGGGGTGGACAGATACGCAGTATTTT
TRBV7-2	-	-	TRBJ2-5	12	CASSPAGSSQYF	TGTGCCAGCAGCCCCGCTGGTAGTTCCCAGTACTTC
TRBV30	many	-	TRBJ2-5	14	CAWDQGSGGETQYF	TGTGCCTGGGACCAGGGGTCCGGAGGGGAGACCCAGTACTTC
TRBV16	few	-	TRBJ1-2	13	CASSRIANYGYTF	TGTGCCAGCAGCCGAATCGCAAACTATGGCTACACCTTC
TRBV18	-	TRBD2	TRBJ2-3	15	CASSPPSGTSDTQYF	TGTGCCAGCTCACCTCCTAGCGGTACATCGGATACGCAGTATTTT
TRBV5-4	few	-	TRBJ1-1	14	CASSLGGTNTEAFF	TGTGCCAGCAGCTTGGGGGGGACGAACACTGAAGCTTTCTTT
TRBV10-3	-	TRBD2	TRBJ2-3	15	CAISILAGGTDTQYF	TGTGCCATCAGTATACTAGCGGGGGGCACAGATACGCAGTATTTT
TRBV14	-	-	TRBJ2-1	14	CASSPAAGPNEQFF	TGTGCCAGCAGCCCCGCCGCTGGCCCAAATGAGCAGTTCTTC
TRBV4-1	few	TRBD1	TRBJ2-3	16	CASSLMGDRNTDTQYF	TGCGCCAGCAGCCTAATGGGGGACAGAAACACAGATACGCAGTATTTT
TRBV29-1	-	-	TRBJ1-2	15	CSVSSPGAGNYGYTF	TGCAGCGTTTCTTCTCCCGGTGCCGGGAACTATGGCTACACCTTC
TRBV7-2	-	-	TRBJ2-1	18	CASSLAGGGRSSYNEQFF	TGTGCCAGCAGCTTAGCTGGGGGCGGGCGGAGCTCCTACAATGAGCAGTTCTTC
TRBV7-9	-	TRBD1	TRBJ1-2	14	CASSSRQGADGYTF	TGTGCCAGCAGCTCCCGACAGGGAGCTGATGGCTACACCTTC
TRBV28	-	-	TRBJ2-5	14	CASSFGLYQETQYF	TGTGCCAGCAGTTTTGGGTTGTACCAAGAGACCCAGTACTTC
TRBV10-3	few	-	TRBJ1-1	11	CAISDNTEAFF	TGTGCCATCAGTGATAACACTGAAGCTTTCTTT
TRBV5-1	-	TRBD2	TRBJ2-1	13	CASSMGGGAEQFF	TGCGCCAGCTCCATGGGCGGGGGGGCAGAGCAGTTCTTC
TRBV30	few	-	TRBJ2-2	13	CAWRPDSTGELFF	TGTGCCTGGAGACCAGACAGCACCGGGGAGCTGTTTTTT
TRBV7-9	-	-	TRBJ1-1	16	CASSSGGGAGYTEAFF	TGTGCCAGCAGCTCCGGTGGAGGGGCGGGATACACTGAAGCTTTCTTT